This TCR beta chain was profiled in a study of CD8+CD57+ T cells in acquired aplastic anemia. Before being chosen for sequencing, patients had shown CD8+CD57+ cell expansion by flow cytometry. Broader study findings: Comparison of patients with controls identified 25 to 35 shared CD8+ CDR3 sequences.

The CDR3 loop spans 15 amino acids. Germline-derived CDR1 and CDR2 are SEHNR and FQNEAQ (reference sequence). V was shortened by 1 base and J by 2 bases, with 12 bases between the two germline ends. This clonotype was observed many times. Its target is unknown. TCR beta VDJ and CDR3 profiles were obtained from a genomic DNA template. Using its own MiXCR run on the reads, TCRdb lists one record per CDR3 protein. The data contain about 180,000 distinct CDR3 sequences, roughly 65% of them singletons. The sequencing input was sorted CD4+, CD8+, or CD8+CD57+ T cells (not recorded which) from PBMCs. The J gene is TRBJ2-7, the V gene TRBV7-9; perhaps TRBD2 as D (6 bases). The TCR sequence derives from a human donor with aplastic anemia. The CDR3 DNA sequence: TGTGCCAGCAGCTTAGGGAGGGGTGCTCCCTACGAGCAGTACTTC. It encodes CASSLGRGAPYEQYF. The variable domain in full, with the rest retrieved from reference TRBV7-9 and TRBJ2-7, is DTGVSQNPRHKITKRGQNVTFRCDPISEHNRLYWYRQTLGQGPEFLTYFQNEAQLEKSRLLSDRFSAERPKGSFSTLEIQRTEQGDSAMYLCASSLGRGAPYEQYFGPGTRLTVT.